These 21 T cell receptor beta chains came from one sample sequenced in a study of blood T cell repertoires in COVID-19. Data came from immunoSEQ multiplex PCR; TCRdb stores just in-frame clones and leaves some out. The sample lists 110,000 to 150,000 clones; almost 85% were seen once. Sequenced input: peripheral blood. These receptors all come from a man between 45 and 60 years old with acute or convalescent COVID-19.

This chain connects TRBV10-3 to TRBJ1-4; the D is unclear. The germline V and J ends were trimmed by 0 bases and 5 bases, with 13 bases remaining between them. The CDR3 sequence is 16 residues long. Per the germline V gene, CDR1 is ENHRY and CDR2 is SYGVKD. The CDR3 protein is CAISESAARNNEKLFF. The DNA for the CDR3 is TGTGCCATCAGTGAGTCTGCCGCGCGGAACAATGAAAAACTGTTTTTT.

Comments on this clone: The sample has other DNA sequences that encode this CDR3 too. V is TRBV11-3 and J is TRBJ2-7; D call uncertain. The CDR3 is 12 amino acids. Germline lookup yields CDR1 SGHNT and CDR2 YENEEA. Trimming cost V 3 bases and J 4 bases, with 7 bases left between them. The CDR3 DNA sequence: TGTGCCAGCAGCTTCCGAGGTTACGAGCAGTACTTC. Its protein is CASSFRGYEQYF.

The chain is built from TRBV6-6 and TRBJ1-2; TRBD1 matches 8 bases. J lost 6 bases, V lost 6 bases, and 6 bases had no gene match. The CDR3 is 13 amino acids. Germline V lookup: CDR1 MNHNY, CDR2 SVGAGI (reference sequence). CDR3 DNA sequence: TGTGCCAGCAGCCCGACAGGGGCGGATGGCTACACCTTC. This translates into CASSPTGADGYTF.

CDR3 sequence (DNA): TGTGCCAGCAGCCCACTAGCGCACACAGATACGCAGTATTTT. This sequence encodes CASSPLAHTDTQYF. The chain has TRBV11-3 and TRBJ2-3, with 7 bases aligning to TRBD2. The V gene's germline CDR1 is SGHNT and CDR2 YENEEA. The J segment lost 2 bases and the V segment lost 5 bases, leaving 4 bases of the junction unmatched. This CDR3 is 14 amino acids long. Complete variable domain (other parts from reference TRBV11-3 and TRBJ2-3): EAGVVQSPRYKIIEKKQPVAFWCNPISGHNTLYWYLQNLGQGPELLIRYENEEAVDDSQLPKDRFSAERLKGVDSTLKIQPAELGDSAVYLCASSPLAHTDTQYFGPGTRLTVL.

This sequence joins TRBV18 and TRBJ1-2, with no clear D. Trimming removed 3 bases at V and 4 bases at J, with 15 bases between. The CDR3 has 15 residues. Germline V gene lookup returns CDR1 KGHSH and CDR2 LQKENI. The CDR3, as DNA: TGTGCCAGCTCACCTTCCGGCGCGGGGATCTATGGCTACACCTTC. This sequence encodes CASSPSGAGIYGYTF.

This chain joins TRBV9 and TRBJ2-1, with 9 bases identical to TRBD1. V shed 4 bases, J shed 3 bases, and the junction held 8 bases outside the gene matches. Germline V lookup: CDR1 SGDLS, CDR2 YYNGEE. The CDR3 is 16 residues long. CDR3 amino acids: CASSSLPGQGYNEQFF. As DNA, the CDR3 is TGTGCCAGCAGCTCCCTCCCGGGACAGGGCTACAATGAGCAGTTCTTC.

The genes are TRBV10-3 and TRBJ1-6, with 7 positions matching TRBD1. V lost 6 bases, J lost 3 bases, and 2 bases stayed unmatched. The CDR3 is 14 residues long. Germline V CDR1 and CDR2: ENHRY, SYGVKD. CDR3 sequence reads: CAISGDSYNSPLHF. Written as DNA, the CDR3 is TGTGCCATCAGCGGGGACAGCTATAATTCACCCCTCCACTTT.

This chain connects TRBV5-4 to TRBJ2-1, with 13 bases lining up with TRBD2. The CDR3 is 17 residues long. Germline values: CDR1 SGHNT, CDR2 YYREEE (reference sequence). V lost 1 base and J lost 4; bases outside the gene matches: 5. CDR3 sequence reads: CASSLWGTSGTYNEQFF. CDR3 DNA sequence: TGTGCCAGCAGCTTGTGGGGGACTAGCGGGACATACAATGAGCAGTTCTTC.

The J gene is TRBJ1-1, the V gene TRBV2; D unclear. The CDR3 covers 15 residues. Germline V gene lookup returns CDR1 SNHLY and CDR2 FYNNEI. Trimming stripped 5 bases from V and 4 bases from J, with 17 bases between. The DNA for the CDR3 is TGTGCCAGCAGTCTTTTCTTGACCGGGGTCACTGAAGCTTTCTTT. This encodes CASSLFLTGVTEAFF. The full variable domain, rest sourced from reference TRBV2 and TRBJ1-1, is EPEVTQTPSHQVTQMGQEVILRCVPISNHLYFYWYRQILGQKVEFLVSFYNNEISEKSEIFDDQFSVERPDGSNFTLKIRSTKLEDSAMYFCASSLFLTGVTEAFFGQGTRLTVV.

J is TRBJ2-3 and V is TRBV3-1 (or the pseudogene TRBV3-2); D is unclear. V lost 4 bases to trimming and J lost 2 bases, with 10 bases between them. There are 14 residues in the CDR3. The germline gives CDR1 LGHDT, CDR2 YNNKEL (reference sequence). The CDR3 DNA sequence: TGTGCCAGCAGCCCGCAAGCTTTCACAGATACGCAGTATTTT. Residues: CASSPQAFTDTQYF.

The CDR3 sequence is CASSRGTSGDNEQFF. As DNA, the CDR3 is TGTGCCAGCAGCCGCGGGACTAGCGGGGATAATGAGCAGTTCTTC. The chain carries TRBV6-5 and TRBJ2-1; TRBD2 aligns across 13 bases. Unmatched junction bases numbered 6, after V lost 6 bases and J lost 7 bases. The germline CDR1 and CDR2 sequences are MNHEY and SVGAGI. The CDR3 length is 15 residues.

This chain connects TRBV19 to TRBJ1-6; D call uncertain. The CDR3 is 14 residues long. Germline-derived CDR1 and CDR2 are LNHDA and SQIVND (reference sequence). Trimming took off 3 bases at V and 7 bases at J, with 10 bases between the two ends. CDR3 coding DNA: TGTGCCAGTAGTATCCGGGATGGCAATTCACCCCTCCACTTT. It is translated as CASSIRDGNSPLHF.

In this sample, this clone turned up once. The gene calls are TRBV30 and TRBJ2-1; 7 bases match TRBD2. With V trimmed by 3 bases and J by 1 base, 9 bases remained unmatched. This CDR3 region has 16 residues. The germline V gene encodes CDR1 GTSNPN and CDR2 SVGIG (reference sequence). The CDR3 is CAWSRSGRGSYNEQFF. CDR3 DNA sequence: TGTGCCTGGAGCCGGTCGGGGCGGGGGTCCTACAATGAGCAGTTCTTC.

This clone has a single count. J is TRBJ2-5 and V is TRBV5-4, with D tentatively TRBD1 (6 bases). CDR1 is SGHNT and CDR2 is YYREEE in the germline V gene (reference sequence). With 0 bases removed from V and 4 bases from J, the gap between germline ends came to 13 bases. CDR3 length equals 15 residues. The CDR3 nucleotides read TGTGCCAGCAGCTTGGAAGGGGGTGATAGAGAGACCCAGTACTTC. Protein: CASSLEGGDRETQYF.

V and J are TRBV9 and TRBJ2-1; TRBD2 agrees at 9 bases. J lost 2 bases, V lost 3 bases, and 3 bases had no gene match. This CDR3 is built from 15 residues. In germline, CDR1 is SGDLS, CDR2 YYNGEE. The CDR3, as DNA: TGTGCCAGCAGCGATAGCGGGGGAGCCTACAATGAGCAGTTCTTC. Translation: CASSDSGGAYNEQFF.

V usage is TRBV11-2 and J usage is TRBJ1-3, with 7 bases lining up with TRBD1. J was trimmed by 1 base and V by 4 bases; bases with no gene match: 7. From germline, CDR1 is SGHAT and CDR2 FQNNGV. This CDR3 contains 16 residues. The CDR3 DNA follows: TGTGCCAGCAGCTCGCCTAACAGGGGTTCTGGAAACACCATATATTTT. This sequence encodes CASSSPNRGSGNTIYF.

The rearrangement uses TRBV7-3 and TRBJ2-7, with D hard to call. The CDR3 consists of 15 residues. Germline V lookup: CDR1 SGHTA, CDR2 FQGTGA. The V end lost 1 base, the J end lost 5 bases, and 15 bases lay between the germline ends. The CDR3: CASSLNPGAPHEQYF. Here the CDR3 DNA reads TGTGCCAGCAGCTTAAACCCCGGAGCACCCCACGAGCAGTACTTC.

CDR3 region: CASSQVTGSPYEQYF. In DNA form, the CDR3 reads TGCGCCAGCAGCCAAGTGACAGGGTCCCCCTACGAGCAGTACTTC. The chain uses TRBV4-1 and TRBJ2-7; 7 positions match TRBD1. CDR3 length: 15 residues. Germline CDR1 reads MGHRA; CDR2 reads YSYEKL. J gave up 2 bases and V 1 base, and 5 bases lay outside the gene matches.

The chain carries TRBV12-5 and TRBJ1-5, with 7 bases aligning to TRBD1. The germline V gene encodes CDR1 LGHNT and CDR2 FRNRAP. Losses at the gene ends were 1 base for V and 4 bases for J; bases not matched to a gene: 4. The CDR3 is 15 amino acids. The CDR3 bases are TGTGCTAGTGGTTTGGACAGGGGAGGTAATCAGCCCCAGCATTTT. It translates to CASGLDRGGNQPQHF.

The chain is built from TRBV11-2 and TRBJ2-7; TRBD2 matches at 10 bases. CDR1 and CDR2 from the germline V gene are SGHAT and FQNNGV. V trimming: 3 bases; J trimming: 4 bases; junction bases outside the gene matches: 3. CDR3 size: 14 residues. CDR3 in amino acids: CASSFLAGDYEQYF. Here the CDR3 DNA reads TGTGCCAGCAGCTTCCTAGCGGGAGATTACGAGCAGTACTTC.

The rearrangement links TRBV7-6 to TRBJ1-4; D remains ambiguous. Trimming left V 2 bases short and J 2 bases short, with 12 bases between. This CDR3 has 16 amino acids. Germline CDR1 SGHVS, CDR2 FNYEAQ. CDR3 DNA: TGTGCCAGCAGCTTAAACTCGGGGAAGACTAATGAAAAACTGTTTTTT. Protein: CASSLNSGKTNEKLFF. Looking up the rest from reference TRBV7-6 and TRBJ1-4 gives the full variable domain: GAGVSQSPRYKVTKRGQDVALRCDPISGHVSLYWYRQALGQGPEFLTYFNYEAQQDKSGLPNDRFSAERPEGSISTLTIQRTEQRDSAMYRCASSLNSGKTNEKLFFGSGTQLSVL.